This TCR beta chain was observed in a study of shared clonotypes between healthy human individuals (TCRdb year 2020). Some background on the complete study: The cohort included three men and a couple of women between 18 and 49 years of age. Per donor, three plates each were used for CD4 naive and CD4 memory, two for CD8 naive, and one for CD8 memory. To estimate repertoire size and how much clonotype sharing occurs between individuals, the study deeply sequenced the blood TCR repertoires of 5 or 6 healthy adults. Libraries were prepared and TCR repertoires were sequenced by different laboratories using diverse techniques, in order to increase sequencing depth and limit assay-specific biases. Leukapheresis yielded between about 0.94 and 8.9 billion PBMCs per donor.

The germline V gene (reference sequence) gives CDR1 as PRHDT and CDR2 as FYEKMQ. Trimming leaves V shorter by 8 bases and J shorter by 3 bases, with the junction holding 9 bases beyond the gene matches. The CDR3 runs 14 amino acids, cysteine and phenylalanine included. CDR3 DNA only is kept here, 42 bases in frame from base 1. CD8 naive samples consisted of CD45RO-negative cells that were positively selected for CCR7, yielding a CD45RA+CCR7+ population without TemRA cells. The donors were healthy, HIV-negative adults who had no recently reported acute infections or vaccinations. Every donor was a Caucasian adult living in Nashville, Tennessee, USA. Blood was collected by leukapheresis, and PBMCs were isolated by Ficoll-Histopaque density gradient centrifugation and then cryopreserved in liquid nitrogen vapor phase. Analytical flow cytometry was used to check the purity and quantity of every magnetically sorted T cell population. Genomic DNA was isolated from every sorted fraction and measured by UV absorbance on a Nanodrop 2000c.

TCR CDR3 regions were amplified from genomic DNA by multiplex PCR using the deep immunoSEQ assay. Extracted genomic DNA from each cell subset was spread evenly across all wells of several immunoSEQ 96-well plates, with each plate serving as a replicate. Each replicate PCR for sorted subsets received 150 to 250 ng genomic DNA, equal to 30,000 or so T cell genomes. Purified libraries were quantified with a Qubit 3.0 fluorometer, sized on a Bioanalyzer 2100, and re-quantified with the KAPA Library Quantification kit. A separate single-read 150-cycle Illumina NextSeq 550 flow cell was used to sequence each immunoSEQ 96-well plate. The authors' analysis ran thus. Because the immunoSEQ output held only junctional sequences and lacked quality scores, the filtering could not match the filtering applied to full-length reads. Sequences were annotated with PyIR, a Python wrapper for IgBLAST v1.9, using IMGT germline references to assign V/J genes and CDR3. Reads with weak V/J assignments (E-value above 1e-6), missing CDR3, stop codons, out-of-frame junctions, or ambiguous translated residues were removed. V3J clonotypes were defined as sequences sharing an identical inferred V gene, J gene, and CDR3 amino acid sequence. To compute the percentage overlap between repertoires, the number of shared unique clonotypes was divided by the size of the smaller repertoire. Three approaches were used to assess repertoire richness: RTK rarefaction, the Chao1 estimator, and Recon v2.1 estimates of unobserved clonotypes. Generation probabilities for all TCRbeta clonotypes obtained by the gDNA method from a handful of donors were computed using OLGA. TCRdb took over this immuneACCESS table, retaining in-frame rearrangements with V and J assigned. Such tables are incomplete; in checked studies, under half of the missing clones stem from an unresolved V gene, and the remainder is unexplained. Clone size and the V and J calls come from that table; the DNA yielded D and trimming. The sample profile shows millions of clones; 90% to 95% of them were found once. 1.5% to 2% of the sample lies in the top ten.

Of note for this clone: It lacks a known antigen. Base qualities are not at hand, and no much larger clone is one base apart.

The study at large found these results: Naive subsets generally had larger estimated clonotype richness than memory subsets did. Approximately 5% of naive CD4, 3.5% of naive CD8, about 2.4% of memory CD4, and around 0.4% of memory CD8 clonotypes were shared across several donors. Based on pairwise subsampling, the degree of clonotype sharing among donors was expected to be affected by sequencing depth. Compared with non-shared clonotypes, clonotypes shared by all four sorted-subset donors had higher generation probabilities. Rarefaction of sorted-subset datasets indicated incomplete sequencing despite the large sequencing depth. Because the study included only a small number of donors, the genetic and exposure-history diversity represented was limited. Sampling was limited to blood, and TCR repertoires in tissue likely differ from TCR repertoires in blood.

This clonotype originated in a man between 18 and 35 years old in good health. Some clones in this sample may be carry-over from other donors' samples. The sequenced sample was naive CD8+ T cells from PBMCs. Per the publication, the cell subset or site label means: CD45RA+CCR7+. The receptor chain draws on TRBV13 and TRBJ2-7; 8 middle bases align to TRBD1. The nucleotide sequence is given as TGTGCCAGCCAACCCCGGGACAGGCTCTACGAGCAGTACTTC. It codes for CASQPRDRLYEQYF.